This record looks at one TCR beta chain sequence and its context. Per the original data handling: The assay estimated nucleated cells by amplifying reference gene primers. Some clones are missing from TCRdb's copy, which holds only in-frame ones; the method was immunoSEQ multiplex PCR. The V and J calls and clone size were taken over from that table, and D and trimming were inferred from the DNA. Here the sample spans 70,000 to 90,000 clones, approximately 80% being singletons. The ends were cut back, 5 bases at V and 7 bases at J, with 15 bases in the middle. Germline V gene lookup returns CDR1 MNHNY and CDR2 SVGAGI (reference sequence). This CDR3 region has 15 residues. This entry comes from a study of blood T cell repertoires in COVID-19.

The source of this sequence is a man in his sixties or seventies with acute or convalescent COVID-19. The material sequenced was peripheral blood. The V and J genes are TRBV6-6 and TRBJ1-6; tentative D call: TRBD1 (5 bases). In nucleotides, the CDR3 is TGTGCCAGCAGTCAGGGTGACAGTGCCAATTCACCCCTCCACTTT. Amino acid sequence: CASSQGDSANSPLHF.